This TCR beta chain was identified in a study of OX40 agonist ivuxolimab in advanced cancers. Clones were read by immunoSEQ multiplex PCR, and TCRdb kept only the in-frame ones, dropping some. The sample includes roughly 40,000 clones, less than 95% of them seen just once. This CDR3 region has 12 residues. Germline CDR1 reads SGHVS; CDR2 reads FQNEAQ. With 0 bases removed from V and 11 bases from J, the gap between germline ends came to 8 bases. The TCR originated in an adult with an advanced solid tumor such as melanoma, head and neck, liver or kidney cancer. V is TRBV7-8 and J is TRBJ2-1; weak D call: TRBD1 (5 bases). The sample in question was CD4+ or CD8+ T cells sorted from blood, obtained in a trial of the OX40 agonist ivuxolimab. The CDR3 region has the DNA TGTGCCAGCAGCTTAGCTCAGGGTAAGCAGTTCTTC. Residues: CASSLAQGKQFF.